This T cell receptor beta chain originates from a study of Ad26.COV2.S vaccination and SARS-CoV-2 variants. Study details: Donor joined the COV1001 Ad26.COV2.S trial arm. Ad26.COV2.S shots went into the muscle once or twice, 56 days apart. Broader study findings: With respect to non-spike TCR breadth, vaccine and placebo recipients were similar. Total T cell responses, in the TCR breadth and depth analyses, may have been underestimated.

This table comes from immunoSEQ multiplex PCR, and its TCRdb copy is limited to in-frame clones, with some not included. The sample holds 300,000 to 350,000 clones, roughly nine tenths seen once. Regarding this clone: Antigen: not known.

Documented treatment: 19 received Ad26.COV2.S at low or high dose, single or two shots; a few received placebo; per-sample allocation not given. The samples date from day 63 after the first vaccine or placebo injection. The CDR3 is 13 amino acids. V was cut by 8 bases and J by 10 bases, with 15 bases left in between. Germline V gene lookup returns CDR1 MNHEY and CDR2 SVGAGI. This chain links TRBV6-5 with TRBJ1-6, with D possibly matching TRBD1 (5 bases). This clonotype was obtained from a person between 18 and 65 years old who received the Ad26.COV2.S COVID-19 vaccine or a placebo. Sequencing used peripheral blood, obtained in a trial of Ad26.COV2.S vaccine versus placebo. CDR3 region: CASGPGLGSPLHF. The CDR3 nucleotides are TGTGCCAGCGGGCCAGGGCTCGGGTCACCCCTCCACTTT.